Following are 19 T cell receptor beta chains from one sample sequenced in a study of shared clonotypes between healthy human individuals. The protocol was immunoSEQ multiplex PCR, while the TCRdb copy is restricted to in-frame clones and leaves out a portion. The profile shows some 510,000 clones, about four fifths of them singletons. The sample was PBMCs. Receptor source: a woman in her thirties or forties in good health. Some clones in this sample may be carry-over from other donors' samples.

This CDR3 is CASSRPRGPRLNTGELFF. DNA for the CDR3: TGTGCCAGCAGCCGTCCACGTGGGCCCCGACTAAACACCGGGGAGCTGTTTTTT. The chain couples TRBV7-8 to TRBJ2-2, with D possibly TRBD2 on 5 matching bases. Germline-derived CDR1 and CDR2 are SGHVS and FQNEAQ. Trimming shortened V by 5 bases and J by 2 bases, and 21 bases separated the two germline ends. The CDR3 is made up of 18 amino acids. The complete variable domain, with remaining parts taken from reference TRBV7-8 and TRBJ2-2, reads GAGVSQSPRYKVAKRGQDVALRCDPISGHVSLFWYQQALGQGPEFLTYFQNEAQLDKSGLPSDRFFAERPEGSVSTLKIQRTQQEDSAVYLCASSRPRGPRLNTGELFFGEGSRLTVL.

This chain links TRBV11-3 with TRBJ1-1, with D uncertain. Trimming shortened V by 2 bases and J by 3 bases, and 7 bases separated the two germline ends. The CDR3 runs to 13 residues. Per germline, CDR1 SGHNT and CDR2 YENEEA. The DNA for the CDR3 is TGTGCCAGCAGCTTATGGCGCCACACTGAAGCTTTCTTT. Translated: CASSLWRHTEAFF.

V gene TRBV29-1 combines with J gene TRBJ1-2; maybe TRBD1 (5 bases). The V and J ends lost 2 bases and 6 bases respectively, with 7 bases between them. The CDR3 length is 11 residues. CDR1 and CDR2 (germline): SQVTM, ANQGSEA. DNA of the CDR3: TGCAGCGTTGAAACGGGACATGGCTACACCTTC. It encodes CSVETGHGYTF.

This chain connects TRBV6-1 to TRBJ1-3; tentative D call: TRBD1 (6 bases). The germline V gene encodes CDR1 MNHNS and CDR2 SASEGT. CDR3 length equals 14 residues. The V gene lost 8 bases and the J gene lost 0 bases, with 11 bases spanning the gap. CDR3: CASHGQHSGNTIYF. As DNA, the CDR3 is TGTGCCAGCCATGGACAGCACTCTGGAAACACCATATATTTT.

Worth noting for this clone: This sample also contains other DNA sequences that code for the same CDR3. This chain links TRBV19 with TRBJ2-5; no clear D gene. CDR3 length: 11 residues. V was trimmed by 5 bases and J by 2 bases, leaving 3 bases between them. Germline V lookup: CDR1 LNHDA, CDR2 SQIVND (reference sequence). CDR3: CASSAQETQYF. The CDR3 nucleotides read TGTGCCAGTAGTGCTCAAGAGACCCAGTACTTC.

CDR3: CAWSVLPGSGTFYEQYF. CDR3 sequence (DNA): TGTGCCTGGAGTGTACTTCCGGGTAGCGGGACCTTCTACGAGCAGTACTTC. V gene TRBV30 combines with J gene TRBJ2-5, with 8 bases identical to TRBD2. With the DNA end fitting TRBJ2-7 better, the J assignment may be wrong. Germline V gene sequence: CDR1 GTSNPN, CDR2 SVGIG (reference sequence). The CDR3 consists of 17 residues.

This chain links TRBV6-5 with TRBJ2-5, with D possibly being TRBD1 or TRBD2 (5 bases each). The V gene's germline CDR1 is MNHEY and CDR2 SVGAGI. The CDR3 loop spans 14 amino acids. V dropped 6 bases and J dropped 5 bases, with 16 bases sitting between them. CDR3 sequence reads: CASSRVGPIETQYF. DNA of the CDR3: TGTGCCAGCAGCCGAGTGGGACCAATTGAGACCCAGTACTTC.

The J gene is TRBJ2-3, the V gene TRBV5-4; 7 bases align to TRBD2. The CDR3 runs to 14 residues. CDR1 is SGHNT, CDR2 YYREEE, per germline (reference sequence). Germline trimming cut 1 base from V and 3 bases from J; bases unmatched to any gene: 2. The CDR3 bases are TGTGCCAGCAGCTTGAAAGCGGGAACAGATACGCAGTATTTT. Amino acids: CASSLKAGTDTQYF.

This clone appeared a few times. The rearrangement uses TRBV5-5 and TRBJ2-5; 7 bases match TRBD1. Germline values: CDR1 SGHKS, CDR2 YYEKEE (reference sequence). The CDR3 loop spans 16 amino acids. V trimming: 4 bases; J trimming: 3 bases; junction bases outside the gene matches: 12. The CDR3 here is CASSRGQNYLKETQYF. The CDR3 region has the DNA TGTGCCAGCAGCAGGGGACAGAACTATCTCAAAGAGACCCAGTACTTC. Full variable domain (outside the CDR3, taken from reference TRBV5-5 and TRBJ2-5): DAGVTQSPTHLIKTRGQQVTLRCSPISGHKSVSWYQQVLGQGPQFIFQYYEKEERGRGNFPDRFSARQFPNYSSELNVNALLLGDSALYLCASSRGQNYLKETQYFGPGTRLLVL.

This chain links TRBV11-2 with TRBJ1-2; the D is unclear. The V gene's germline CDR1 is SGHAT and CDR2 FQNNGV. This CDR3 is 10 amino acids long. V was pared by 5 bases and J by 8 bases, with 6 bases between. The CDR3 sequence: CASSLRGYTF. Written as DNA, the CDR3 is TGTGCCAGCAGCCTCAGGGGCTACACCTTC.

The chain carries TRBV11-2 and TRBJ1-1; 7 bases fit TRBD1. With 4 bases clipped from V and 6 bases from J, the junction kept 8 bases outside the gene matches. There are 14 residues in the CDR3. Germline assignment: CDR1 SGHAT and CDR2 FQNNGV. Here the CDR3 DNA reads TGTGCCAGCAGCTCGAGGGACAGCGTGGCTGAAGCTTTCTTT. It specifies CASSSRDSVAEAFF.

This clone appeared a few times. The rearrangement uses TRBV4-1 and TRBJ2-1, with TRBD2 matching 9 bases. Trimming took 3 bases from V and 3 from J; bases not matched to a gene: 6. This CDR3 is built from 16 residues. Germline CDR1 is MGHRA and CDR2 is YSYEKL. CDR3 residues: CASSQPGLARYNEQFF. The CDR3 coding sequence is TGCGCCAGCAGCCAGCCGGGACTAGCACGCTACAATGAGCAGTTCTTC.

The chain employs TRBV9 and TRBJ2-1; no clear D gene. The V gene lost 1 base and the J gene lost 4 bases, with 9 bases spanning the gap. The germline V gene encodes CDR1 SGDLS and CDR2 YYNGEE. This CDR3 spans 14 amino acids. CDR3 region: CASSVSDEYNEQFF. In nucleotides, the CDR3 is TGTGCCAGCAGCGTAAGCGACGAGTACAATGAGCAGTTCTTC.

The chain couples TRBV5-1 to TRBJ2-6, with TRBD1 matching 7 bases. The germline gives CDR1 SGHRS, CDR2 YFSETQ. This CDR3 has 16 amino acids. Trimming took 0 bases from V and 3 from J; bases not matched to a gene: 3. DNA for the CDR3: TGCGCCAGCAGCTTGGGACAGGGCGATGGGGCCAACGTCCTGACTTTC. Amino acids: CASSLGQGDGANVLTF.

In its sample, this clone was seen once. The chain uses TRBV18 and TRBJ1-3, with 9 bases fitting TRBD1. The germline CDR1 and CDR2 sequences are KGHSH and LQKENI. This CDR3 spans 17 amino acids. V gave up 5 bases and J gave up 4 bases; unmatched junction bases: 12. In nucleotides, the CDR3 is TGTGCCAGCTCATCCATGTCCGGGACAGGGATAGGAAACACCATATATTTT. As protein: CASSSMSGTGIGNTIYF. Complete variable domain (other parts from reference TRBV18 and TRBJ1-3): NAGVMQNPRHLVRRRGQEARLRCSPMKGHSHVYWYRQLPEEGLKFMVYLQKENIIDESGMPKERFSAEFPKEGPSILRIQQVVRGDSAAYFCASSSMSGTGIGNTIYFGEGSWLTVV.

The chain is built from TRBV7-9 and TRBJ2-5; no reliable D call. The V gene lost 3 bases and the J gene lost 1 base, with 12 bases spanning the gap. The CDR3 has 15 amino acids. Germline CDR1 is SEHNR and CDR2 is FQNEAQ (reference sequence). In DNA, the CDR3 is TGTGCCAGCAGCTTGGGCGGTGTGGGCCAAGAGACCCAGTACTTC. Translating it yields CASSLGGVGQETQYF. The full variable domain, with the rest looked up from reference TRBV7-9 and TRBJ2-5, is DTGVSQNPRHKITKRGQNVTFRCDPISEHNRLYWYRQTLGQGPEFLTYFQNEAQLEKSRLLSDRFSAERPKGSFSTLEIQRTEQGDSAMYLCASSLGGVGQETQYFGPGTRLLVL.

The CDR3 sequence is CASIRDSLGYNEQFF. The DNA of the CDR3 is TGTGCCAGTATCCGGGATTCCCTCGGGTACAATGAGCAGTTCTTC. The genes are TRBV19 and TRBJ2-1; perhaps TRBD2 as D (5 bases). Germline CDR1 LNHDA, CDR2 SQIVND (reference sequence). V gave up 7 bases and J gave up 4 bases, with 17 bases separating them. The CDR3 runs 15 residues.

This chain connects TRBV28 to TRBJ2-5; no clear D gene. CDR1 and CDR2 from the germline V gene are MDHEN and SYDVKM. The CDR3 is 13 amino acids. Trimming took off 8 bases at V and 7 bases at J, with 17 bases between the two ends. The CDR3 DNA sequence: TGTGCCAGCGTGACGCGTCTCGGTGGGACCCAGTACTTC. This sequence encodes CASVTRLGGTQYF.

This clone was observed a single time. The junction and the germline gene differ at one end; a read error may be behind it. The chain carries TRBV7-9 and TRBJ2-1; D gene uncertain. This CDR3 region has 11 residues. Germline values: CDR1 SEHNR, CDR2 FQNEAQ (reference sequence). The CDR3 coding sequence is TGTGCCAGCAGGTTAGGGTATGAGCAGTTCTTC. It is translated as CASRLGYEQFF. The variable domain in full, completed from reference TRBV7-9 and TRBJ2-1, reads DTGVSQNPRHKITKRGQNVTFRCDPISEHNRLYWYRQTLGQGPEFLTYFQNEAQLEKSRLLSDRFSAERPKGSFSTLEIQRTEQGDSAMYLCASRLGYEQFFGPGTRLTVL.